This TCR beta chain was sequenced for a study of cytotoxic CD8 clonotypes in ibrutinib-treated CLL. Germline V gene lookup returns CDR1 LNHDA and CDR2 SQIVND (reference sequence). CDR3 length equals 14 residues. V dropped 6 bases and J dropped 0; count of bases not matched to a gene: 4. Deep sequencing aimed at 1 in 200,000 to 1 in 1 million T cells' resolution. The repertoire was sequenced with immunoSEQ multiplex PCR; TCRdb's copy has only in-frame clones and lacks some. The data show roughly 200,000 clones, with nearly 80% seen just once and approximately 10% held by the top ten. Study outcomes and limitations: Different sampling times were used for sustained-remission and progressing patients. A rise in clonality was seen at ibrutinib response, and a fall back toward baseline was seen at progression.

As concerns this clone: Its target is not known.

The chain employs TRBV19 and TRBJ2-7; 8 nucleotides align to TRBD2. The sequencing here drew on PBMCs, taken after 12 months of ibrutinib treatment. The sequence derives from a human donor with chronic lymphocytic leukemia. CDR3 sequence (DNA): TGTGCCAGTAGCCGCGGGGGGCCCTCCTACGAGCAGTACTTC. Protein product: CASSRGGPSYEQYF.